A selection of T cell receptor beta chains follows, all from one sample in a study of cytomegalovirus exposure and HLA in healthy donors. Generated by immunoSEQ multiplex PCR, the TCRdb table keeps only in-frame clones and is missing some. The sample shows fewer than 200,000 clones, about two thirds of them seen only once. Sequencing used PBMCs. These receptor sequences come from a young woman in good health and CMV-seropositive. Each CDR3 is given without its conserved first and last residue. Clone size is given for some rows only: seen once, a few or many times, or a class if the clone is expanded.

cdr3_aa: ASSLMTSGSIYEQY
j_call: TRBJ2-7
v_call: TRBV28
clone_size: .

cdr3_aa: ASSPGTYEQY
j_call: TRBJ2-7
v_call: TRBV7-9
clone_size: .

cdr3_aa: ASSPARDRGLSYEQY
j_call: TRBJ2-7
v_call: TRBV7-9
clone_size: .

cdr3_aa: ASSNLRVRPYEQY
j_call: TRBJ2-7
v_call: TRBV11-2
clone_size: .

cdr3_aa: ATAGQGDEQY
j_call: TRBJ2-7
v_call: TRBV10-3
clone_size: .

cdr3_aa: ASSDSWGLREGAF
j_call: TRBJ1-1
v_call: TRBV2
clone_size: few

cdr3_aa: ATSRVGGSRNEQF
j_call: TRBJ2-1
v_call: TRBV15
clone_size: .

cdr3_aa: ASSLARESWEQF
j_call: TRBJ2-1
v_call: TRBV7-2
clone_size: .

cdr3_aa: ASSPQLAGGSETQY
j_call: TRBJ2-5
v_call: TRBV18
clone_size: .

cdr3_aa: ASSQGTGVTEAF
j_call: TRBJ1-1
v_call: TRBV6-6
clone_size: .

cdr3_aa: AWSVRGDQPQH
j_call: TRBJ1-5
v_call: TRBV30
clone_size: .

cdr3_aa: ASSQDPVSGYGYT
j_call: TRBJ1-2
v_call: TRBV4-2
clone_size: few

cdr3_aa: ASSSPGTLPLH
j_call: TRBJ2-3
v_call: TRBV6-1
clone_size: .

cdr3_aa: ASSFSGTGDRNTIY
j_call: TRBJ1-3
v_call: TRBV28
clone_size: .

cdr3_aa: ASSQSRGGVDYGYT
j_call: TRBJ1-2
v_call: TRBV23-1
clone_size: .

cdr3_aa: ASSIRLGEGYNEQF
j_call: TRBJ2-1
v_call: TRBV19
clone_size: .

cdr3_aa: ASSMLGQASTDTQY
j_call: TRBJ2-3
v_call: TRBV19
clone_size: .

cdr3_aa: TSSRPGGTGETQY
j_call: TRBJ2-5
v_call: TRBV7-2
clone_size: .

cdr3_aa: AWGALPYTIY
j_call: TRBJ1-3
v_call: TRBV30
clone_size: .

cdr3_aa: ASSHRLPGTEAF
j_call: TRBJ1-1
v_call: TRBV7-9
clone_size: .

cdr3_aa: ASSSGIRTDTQY
j_call: TRBJ2-3
v_call: TRBV23-1
clone_size: .

cdr3_aa: ASSQVLAEGRYNEQF
j_call: TRBJ2-1
v_call: TRBV4-1
clone_size: few

cdr3_aa: ASSGGERDQETQY
j_call: TRBJ2-5
v_call: TRBV10-1
clone_size: .

cdr3_aa: ASQTQDYGYT
j_call: TRBJ1-2
v_call: TRBV28
clone_size: few

cdr3_aa: ASSPLGVGAYGYT
j_call: TRBJ1-2
v_call: TRBV6-4
clone_size: .

cdr3_aa: AISSGESNQPQH
j_call: TRBJ1-5
v_call: TRBV10-3
clone_size: .

cdr3_aa: ASSLQTAGQAYEQY
j_call: TRBJ2-7
v_call: TRBV5-1
clone_size: .

cdr3_aa: ASSPQLGWVHGYT
j_call: TRBJ1-2
v_call: TRBV7-2
clone_size: .

cdr3_aa: ASSPRGLERETQY
j_call: TRBJ2-5
v_call: TRBV4-2
clone_size: once

cdr3_aa: ASSLTGTGNYGYT
j_call: TRBJ1-2
v_call: TRBV28
clone_size: .

cdr3_aa: AVAGTYSTDTQY
j_call: TRBJ2-3
v_call: TRBV2
clone_size: .

cdr3_aa: ASSQGWNSPLH
j_call: TRBJ1-6
v_call: TRBV19
clone_size: once

cdr3_aa: ASSVREGPYEQY
j_call: TRBJ2-7
v_call: TRBV9
clone_size: .

cdr3_aa: ASSPGSAYGYT
j_call: TRBJ1-2
v_call: TRBV28
clone_size: few

cdr3_aa: ASSHLQGGGNTIY
j_call: TRBJ1-3
v_call: TRBV14
clone_size: .

cdr3_aa: ASSRSTGSYGNTIY
j_call: TRBJ1-3
v_call: TRBV19
clone_size: .

cdr3_aa: ASSPRQGVGDGYT
j_call: TRBJ1-2
v_call: TRBV18
clone_size: .

cdr3_aa: ASSLVGRSTEAF
j_call: TRBJ1-1
v_call: TRBV5-6
clone_size: few

cdr3_aa: ASRAFQDSYNEQF
j_call: TRBJ2-1
v_call: TRBV6-6
clone_size: .

cdr3_aa: ASGQGAHGNQPQH
j_call: TRBJ1-5
v_call: TRBV27
clone_size: few

cdr3_aa: ASSFQGEIGEQF
j_call: TRBJ2-1
v_call: TRBV5-8
clone_size: .

cdr3_aa: ASSLRQGATDTQY
j_call: TRBJ2-3
v_call: TRBV13
clone_size: .